One and the same sample provided the 11 T cell receptor beta chains below, sequenced in a study of cytomegalovirus exposure and HLA in healthy donors. PCR employed 60 Vbeta and 13 Jbeta primers. Generated by immunoSEQ multiplex PCR, the TCRdb table keeps only in-frame clones and is missing some. In the table there are 130,000 to 150,000 clones, around two thirds of which are singletons. Sequencing used PBMCs. Every receptor here comes from a man younger than 35 in good health and CMV-seropositive.

This clone has just a few counts. The rearrangement uses TRBV19 and TRBJ2-3, with D possibly matching TRBD1 (6 bases). CDR3 length: 13 amino acids. Germline V gene data show CDR1 as LNHDA and CDR2 as SQIVND (reference sequence). V lost 8 bases, J lost 6 bases, and 15 bases lay in between. In DNA, the CDR3 is TGTGCCAGTTCTCCGGGACAAAAGGATACGCAGTATTTT. Protein sequence: CASSPGQKDTQYF.

The chain links TRBV20-1 to TRBJ2-5; no firm D call. Per germline, CDR1 DFQATT and CDR2 SNEGSKA (reference sequence). The CDR3 totals 11 residues. V dropped 5 bases and J dropped 5 bases, with 9 bases sitting between them. Here the CDR3 DNA reads TGCAGTGCTTTAGTGGTGGAGACCCAGTACTTC. The encoded protein is CSALVVETQYF.

The V gene is TRBV28, the J gene TRBJ1-1; D is unresolved. Trimming stripped 1 base from V and 1 base from J, with 7 bases between. The germline CDR1 and CDR2 sequences are MDHEN and SYDVKM. The CDR3 has 14 amino acids. CDR3 sequence: CASSLYGWNTEAFF. CDR3 sequence (DNA): TGTGCCAGCAGTTTATATGGCTGGAACACTGAAGCTTTCTTT. The variable domain in full, completed from reference TRBV28 and TRBJ1-1, reads DVKVTQSSRYLVKRTGEKVFLECVQDMDHENMFWYRQDPGLGLRLIYFSYDVKMKEKGDIPEGYSVSREKKERFSLILESASTNQTSMYLCASSLYGWNTEAFFGQGTRLTVV.

This clone was seen once. The V call is TRBV29-1, the J call TRBJ2-7; 7 nucleotides match TRBD1. J gave up 0 bases and V 4 bases, and 0 bases lay outside the gene matches. Germline CDR1 SQVTM, CDR2 ANQGSEA. The CDR3 covers 12 residues. The CDR3 nucleotides read TGCAGCGTTGGGGACAGCTCCTACGAGCAGTACTTC. It translates to CSVGDSSYEQYF.

This clone appeared a few times. This chain's CDR3 is CASSYSQGAFDTQYF. The CDR3 nucleotides read TGTGCCAGCAGTTACTCACAGGGGGCGTTTGATACGCAGTATTTT. V is TRBV6-6 and J is TRBJ2-3, with TRBD1 matching 9 bases. The CDR3 spans 15 residues. The ends lost 0 bases at V and 6 bases at J; junction bases unmatched: 4. Germline CDR1 reads MNHNY; CDR2 reads SVGAGI (reference sequence).

A remark on this clone: The identical CDR3 is also encoded by other nucleotide sequences in the sample. The chain is built from TRBV28 and TRBJ1-1; 8 bases align to TRBD1. Looked up from germline, CDR1 is MDHEN and CDR2 is SYDVKM. This CDR3 spans 15 amino acids. The J segment lost 4 bases and the V segment lost 5 bases, leaving 9 bases of the junction unmatched. Here the CDR3 DNA reads TGTGCCAGCAGTACACCAGGGGGCGCGGGCACTGAAGCTTTCTTT. Translating it yields CASSTPGGAGTEAFF.

The chain employs TRBV6-5 and TRBJ1-6; D gene uncertain. V lost 3 bases to trimming and J lost 10 bases, with 10 bases between them. Germline V lookup: CDR1 MNHEY, CDR2 SVGAGI. This CDR3 contains 13 residues. The CDR3 DNA reads TGTGCCAGCAGTTATGAGGGTGGGTCACCCCTCCACTTT. As protein: CASSYEGGSPLHF.

CDR3 loop: CASRSGDQETQYF. DNA for the CDR3: TGCGCCAGCAGGAGTGGAGACCAAGAGACCCAGTACTTC. The chain recombines TRBV5-1 with TRBJ2-5; unclear D gene. The CDR3 has 13 residues. Per the germline V gene, CDR1 is SGHRS and CDR2 is YFSETQ. Trimming pared 5 bases from V and 0 bases from J, leaving 8 bases between. The full variable domain, completed using reference TRBV5-1 and TRBJ2-5, is KAGVTQTPRYLIKTRGQQVTLSCSPISGHRSVSWYQQTPGQGLQFLFEYFSETQRNKGNFPGRFSGRQFSNSRSEMNVSTLELGDSALYLCASRSGDQETQYFGPGTRLLVL.

This chain links TRBV18 with TRBJ2-3, with 9 bases matching TRBD1. Germline V gives CDR1 KGHSH, CDR2 LQKENI. Unmatched junction bases numbered 6, after V lost 6 bases and J lost 2 bases. There are 15 residues in the CDR3. Written as DNA, the CDR3 is TGTGCCAGCTCTCGGGGACAGGGTTTCACAGATACGCAGTATTTT. It translates to CASSRGQGFTDTQYF. The whole variable domain, remainder taken from reference TRBV18 and TRBJ2-3, is NAGVMQNPRHLVRRRGQEARLRCSPMKGHSHVYWYRQLPEEGLKFMVYLQKENIIDESGMPKERFSAEFPKEGPSILRIQQVVRGDSAAYFCASSRGQGFTDTQYFGPGTRLTVL.

V usage is TRBV28 and J usage is TRBJ1-4, with D unresolved. CDR3 length: 12 amino acids. V dropped 5 bases and J dropped 11 bases, with 12 bases sitting between them. CDR1 and CDR2 from the germline V gene are MDHEN and SYDVKM. The CDR3, as DNA: TGTGCCAGCAGTACACTTGCGGGGAAACTGTTTTTT. This sequence encodes CASSTLAGKLFF.

The chain uses TRBV7-2 and TRBJ2-2; 8 positions agree with TRBD2. The CDR3 loop spans 15 amino acids. Germline V gene sequence: CDR1 SGHTA, CDR2 FQGNSA. V shed 8 bases and J 2 bases; nucleotides not matched to a gene: 7. The CDR3 loop is CASGRGAINTGELFF. Written as DNA, the CDR3 is TGTGCCAGCGGGCGGGGGGCCATTAACACCGGGGAGCTGTTTTTT.